These 20 T cell receptor beta chains share one sample of origin, sequenced in a study of cytomegalovirus exposure and HLA in healthy donors. Assay used: immunoSEQ multiplex PCR; TCRdb lists only in-frame clones, some missing. The sample shows about 180,000 clones, around nine tenths of them seen only once. The sample comprised PBMCs. The receptors were gathered from a woman aged 25-40 years in good health and CMV-seronegative.

The chain joins TRBV5-4 to TRBJ1-2; tentatively, D is TRBD1 (5 bases). CDR1 SGHNT and CDR2 YYREEE come from the germline V gene (reference sequence). The CDR3 runs 13 residues. Trimming removed 4 bases at V and 11 bases at J, with 18 bases between. The DNA of the CDR3 is TGTGCCAGCAGCCCCCCCTTGGCAGGGAGGTACACCTTC. This gives the protein CASSPPLAGRYTF.

This rearrangement joins TRBV4-1 to TRBJ1-3; tentatively, D is TRBD1 (6 bases). V lost 4 bases and J lost 1, with 14 bases in between. The CDR3 sequence is 16 residues long. Germline V lookup: CDR1 MGHRA, CDR2 YSYEKL. CDR3 sequence (DNA): TGCGCCAGCAGCCCCGCGGCAGGGGCTTCTGGAAACACCATATATTTT. Protein: CASSPAAGASGNTIYF.

The chain joins TRBV2 to TRBJ1-1; TRBD1 agrees at 8 bases. From germline, CDR1 is SNHLY and CDR2 FYNNEI. The CDR3 consists of 13 residues. V dropped 9 bases and J dropped 0; count of bases not matched to a gene: 3. The CDR3 loop is CASAGGMNTEAFF. The CDR3 DNA reads TGTGCCAGTGCAGGGGGCATGAACACTGAAGCTTTCTTT.

The chain employs TRBV29-1 and TRBJ1-6; TRBD1 matches 7 bases. The V segment lost 6 bases and the J segment 7 bases; nucleotides outside the gene matches: 6. The CDR3 spans 13 residues. Looked up from germline, CDR1 is SQVTM and CDR2 is ANQGSEA. CDR3 coding DNA: TGCAGCGTCCTGACAGGGCTAAATTCACCCCTCCACTTT. It translates to CSVLTGLNSPLHF.

The chain is built from TRBV2 and TRBJ2-2, with TRBD2 as a possible D gene (6 bases). Between the trimmed V and J ends, which lost 8 bases and 2 bases, there was a span of 12 bases. The CDR3 contains 14 residues. Germline-derived CDR1 and CDR2 are SNHLY and FYNNEI. The CDR3 reads CASRGGFNTGELFF. CDR3 nucleotides: TGTGCCAGCCGTGGAGGGTTCAACACCGGGGAGCTGTTTTTT. The full variable domain, rest sourced from reference TRBV2 and TRBJ2-2, is EPEVTQTPSHQVTQMGQEVILRCVPISNHLYFYWYRQILGQKVEFLVSFYNNEISEKSEIFDDQFSVERPDGSNFTLKIRSTKLEDSAMYFCASRGGFNTGELFFGEGSRLTVL.

V usage is TRBV10-2 and J usage is TRBJ1-6; a weak D match, TRBD1 (6 bases). CDR1 and CDR2 from the germline V gene are WSHSY and SAAADI. V was shortened by 3 bases and J by 7 bases, with 10 bases between the two germline ends. The CDR3 has 14 residues. CDR3 coding DNA: TGCGCCAGCAGTGAATATGGGGGCAATTCACCCCTCCACTTT. It is translated as CASSEYGGNSPLHF.

J is TRBJ1-5 and V is TRBV15, with TRBD1 matching over 8 bases. The germline V gene encodes CDR1 LNHNV and CDR2 YYDKDF (reference sequence). V lost 7 bases and J lost 4; bases outside the gene matches: 3. CDR3 size: 13 residues. The CDR3 region is CATTWDRNQPQHF. The CDR3, as DNA: TGTGCCACCACCTGGGACAGGAATCAGCCCCAGCATTTT.

The V and J genes are TRBV15 and TRBJ1-1; possible D gene TRBD1, 5 bases. The CDR3 is 13 amino acids. Trimming cost V 0 bases and J 6 bases, with 8 bases left between them. Germline V lookup: CDR1 LNHNV, CDR2 YYDKDF (reference sequence). The CDR3 nucleotides read TGTGCCACCAGCAGAGATTGGGGGGCTGAAGCTTTCTTT. It specifies CATSRDWGAEAFF.

DNA of the CDR3: TGTGCCAGCAGCTCCAGGACAGGGGCGAACTATGGCTACACCTTC. It specifies CASSSRTGANYGYTF. The genes are TRBV7-9 and TRBJ1-2, with 9 bases matching TRBD1. CDR1 and CDR2 from the germline V gene are SEHNR and FQNEAQ (reference sequence). The CDR3 totals 15 residues. Trimming removed 4 bases from V and 2 bases from J; junction bases left unmatched: 5.

The CDR3 here is CASSQVGGQRNSPLHF. CDR3 sequence (DNA): TGCGCCAGCAGCCAAGTGGGGGGACAGCGAAATTCACCCCTCCACTTT. The chain carries TRBV4-1 and TRBJ1-6; 7 bases are shared with TRBD1. CDR1 MGHRA and CDR2 YSYEKL come from the germline V gene. Germline trimming cut 1 base from V and 7 bases from J; bases unmatched to any gene: 7. The CDR3 runs to 16 residues.

V gene TRBV7-9 combines with J gene TRBJ2-6; the D gene is possibly TRBD1 (5 bases). V lost 8 bases, J lost 2 bases, and 10 bases lay in between. CDR3 length: 14 amino acids. Germline V gives CDR1 SEHNR, CDR2 FQNEAQ (reference sequence). CDR3 DNA sequence: TGTGCCAGCGGCAGGGATACTGGGGCCAACGTCCTGACTTTC. Translated, it gives CASGRDTGANVLTF.

The V gene is TRBV5-1, the J gene TRBJ2-3; D gene uncertain. There are 17 residues in the CDR3. CDR1 is SGHRS and CDR2 is YFSETQ in the germline V gene. The ends were cut back, 0 bases at V and 1 base at J, with 15 bases in the middle. In DNA form, the CDR3 reads TGCGCCAGCAGCTTGGACGGGTCCCTAGGAGGCACAGATACGCAGTATTTT. This codes for CASSLDGSLGGTDTQYF.

V gene TRBV6-5 combines with J gene TRBJ2-7; no clear D gene. The V and J ends lost 1 base and 0 bases respectively, with 7 bases between them. CDR1 is MNHEY, CDR2 SVGAGI, per germline. The CDR3 is made up of 14 amino acids. CDR3 region: CASSYLYSSYEQYF. The CDR3 DNA reads TGTGCCAGCAGTTACTTATACAGCTCCTACGAGCAGTACTTC.

The V call is TRBV4-2, the J call TRBJ1-4; D not resolved. CDR1 is LGHNA, CDR2 YNFKEQ, per germline. The CDR3 runs 14 residues. V dropped 5 bases and J dropped 7 bases, with 14 bases sitting between them. CDR3 protein: CASSELTRSEKLFF. CDR3 nucleotide sequence: TGTGCCAGCAGCGAACTTACGAGGAGTGAAAAACTGTTTTTT.

V is TRBV27 and J is TRBJ1-1; D is uncertain. Germline V gives CDR1 MNHEY, CDR2 SMNVEV (reference sequence). The CDR3 is made up of 15 amino acids. V was cut by 3 bases and J by 2 bases, with 13 bases left in between. The CDR3 spells CASSFVGAENTEAFF. CDR3 DNA sequence: TGTGCCAGCAGTTTTGTGGGAGCCGAAAACACTGAAGCTTTCTTT.

This chain connects TRBV5-4 to TRBJ1-2; 8 positions agree with TRBD1. With V trimmed by 3 bases and J by 7 bases, 11 bases remained unmatched. CDR1 is SGHNT, CDR2 YYREEE, per germline (reference sequence). This CDR3 is built from 15 residues. CDR3 amino acids: CASSSEDRESSGYTF. The CDR3 DNA is TGTGCCAGCAGCTCGGAGGACAGGGAATCGTCTGGCTACACCTTC.

The CDR3 sequence is CASSWAGTEHTGELFF. As DNA, the CDR3 is TGCGCCAGCAGCTGGGCTGGGACAGAACACACCGGGGAGCTGTTTTTT. This chain links TRBV5-1 with TRBJ2-2; 7 nucleotides align to TRBD1. The CDR3 extends over 16 amino acids. Trimming removed 3 bases from V and 3 bases from J; junction bases left unmatched: 8. Germline CDR1 and CDR2: SGHRS and YFSETQ.

The J gene is TRBJ2-7, the V gene TRBV15, with 7 bases fitting TRBD2. The CDR3 loop spans 13 amino acids. The germline CDR1 and CDR2 sequences are LNHNV and YYDKDF (reference sequence). The V gene end was trimmed by 8 bases and the J gene end by 1 base; junction bases not matched to a gene: 5. The CDR3 loop reads CATGVGGSYEQYF. CDR3 nucleotide sequence: TGTGCCACCGGGGTCGGGGGGTCCTACGAGCAGTACTTC.

V gene TRBV19 combines with J gene TRBJ2-7; possible D gene TRBD1, 5 bases. V lost 2 bases, J lost 2 bases, and 16 bases lay in between. Germline lookup yields CDR1 LNHDA and CDR2 SQIVND (reference sequence). CDR3 size: 16 residues. CDR3 region: CASSITPLTGTYEQYF. The DNA for the CDR3 is TGTGCCAGTAGTATAACCCCCTTAACAGGAACCTACGAGCAGTACTTC.

V gene TRBV19 combines with J gene TRBJ2-6, with no clear D. CDR1 and CDR2 (germline): LNHDA, SQIVND (reference sequence). CDR3 size: 17 residues. Trimming removed 2 bases at V and 3 bases at J, with 14 bases between. DNA of the CDR3: TGTGCCAGTAGTATAAGACTCCTGGCCGATGGGGCCAACGTCCTGACTTTC. Encoded protein: CASSIRLLADGANVLTF.